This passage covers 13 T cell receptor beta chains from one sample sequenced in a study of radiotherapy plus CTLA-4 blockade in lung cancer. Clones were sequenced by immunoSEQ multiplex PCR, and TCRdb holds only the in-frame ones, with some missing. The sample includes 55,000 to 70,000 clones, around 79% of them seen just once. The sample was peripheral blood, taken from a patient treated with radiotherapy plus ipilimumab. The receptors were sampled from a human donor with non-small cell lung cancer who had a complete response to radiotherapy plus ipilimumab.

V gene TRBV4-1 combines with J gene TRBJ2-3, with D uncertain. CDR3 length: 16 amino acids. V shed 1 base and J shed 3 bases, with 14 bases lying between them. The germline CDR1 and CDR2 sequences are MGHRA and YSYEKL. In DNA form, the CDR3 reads TGCGCCAGCAGCCAAGTTCGCCGTCAGAAGACAGATACGCAGTATTTT. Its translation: CASSQVRRQKTDTQYF.

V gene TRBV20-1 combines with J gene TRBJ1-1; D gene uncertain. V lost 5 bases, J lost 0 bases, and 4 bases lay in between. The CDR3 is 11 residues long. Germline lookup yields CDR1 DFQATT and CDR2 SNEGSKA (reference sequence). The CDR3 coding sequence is TGCAGTGCTCTCCTGAACACTGAAGCTTTCTTT. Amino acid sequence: CSALLNTEAFF.

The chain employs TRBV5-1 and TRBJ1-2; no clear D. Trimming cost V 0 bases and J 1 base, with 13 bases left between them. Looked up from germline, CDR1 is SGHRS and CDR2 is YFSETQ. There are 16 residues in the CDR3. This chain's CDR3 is CASSLGGEVNNYGYTF. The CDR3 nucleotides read TGCGCCAGCAGCTTGGGTGGAGAAGTAAATAACTATGGCTACACCTTC. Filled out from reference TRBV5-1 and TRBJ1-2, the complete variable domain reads KAGVTQTPRYLIKTRGQQVTLSCSPISGHRSVSWYQQTPGQGLQFLFEYFSETQRNKGNFPGRFSGRQFSNSRSEMNVSTLELGDSALYLCASSLGGEVNNYGYTFGSGTRLTVV.

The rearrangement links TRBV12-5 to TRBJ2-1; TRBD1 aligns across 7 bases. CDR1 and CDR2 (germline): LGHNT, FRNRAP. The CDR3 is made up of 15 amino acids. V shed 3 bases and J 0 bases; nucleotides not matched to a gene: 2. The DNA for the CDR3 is TGTGCTAGTGGTTTCCGGGACAGCTCCTACAATGAGCAGTTCTTC. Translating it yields CASGFRDSSYNEQFF. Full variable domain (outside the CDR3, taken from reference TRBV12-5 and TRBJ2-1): DARVTQTPRHKVTEMGQEVTMRCQPILGHNTVFWYRQTMMQGLELLAYFRNRAPLDDSGMPKDRFSAEMPDATLATLKIQPSEPRDSAVYFCASGFRDSSYNEQFFGPGTRLTVL.

This chain's CDR3 is CASRIDRGVTEAFF. Written as DNA, the CDR3 is TGTGCCAGCAGGATAGACAGGGGGGTGACTGAAGCTTTCTTT. The V gene is TRBV7-8, the J gene TRBJ1-1; 9 bases are shared with TRBD1. CDR1 is SGHVS, CDR2 FQNEAQ, per germline. J gave up 5 bases and V 6 bases, and 7 bases lay outside the gene matches. The length of the CDR3 is 14 residues.

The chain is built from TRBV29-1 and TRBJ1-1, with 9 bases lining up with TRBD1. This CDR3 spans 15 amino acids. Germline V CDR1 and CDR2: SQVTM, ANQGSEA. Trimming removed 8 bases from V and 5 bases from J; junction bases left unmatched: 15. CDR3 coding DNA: TGCAGCACCCAAAGGGACAGGGATTTAGTTACTGAAGCTTTCTTT. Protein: CSTQRDRDLVTEAFF.

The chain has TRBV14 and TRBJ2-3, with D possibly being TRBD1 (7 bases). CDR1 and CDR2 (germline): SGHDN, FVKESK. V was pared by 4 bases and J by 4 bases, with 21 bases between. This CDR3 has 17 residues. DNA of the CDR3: TGTGCCAGCAGCCGGTTCTGGAGGAGGGGGCGGGCAGATACGCAGTATTTT. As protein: CASSRFWRRGRADTQYF.

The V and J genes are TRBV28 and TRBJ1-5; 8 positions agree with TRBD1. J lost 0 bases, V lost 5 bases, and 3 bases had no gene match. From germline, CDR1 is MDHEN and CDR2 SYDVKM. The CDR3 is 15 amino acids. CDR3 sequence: CASSQDRDSNQPQHF. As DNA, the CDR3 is TGTGCCAGCAGTCAGGACAGGGATAGCAATCAGCCCCAGCATTTT.

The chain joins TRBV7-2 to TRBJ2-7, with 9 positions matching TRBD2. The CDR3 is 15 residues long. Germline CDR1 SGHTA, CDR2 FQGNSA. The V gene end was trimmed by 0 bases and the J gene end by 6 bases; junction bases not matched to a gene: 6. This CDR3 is CASSLAGGGALEQYF. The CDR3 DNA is TGTGCCAGCAGCTTAGCCGGCGGGGGGGCCCTCGAGCAGTACTTC.

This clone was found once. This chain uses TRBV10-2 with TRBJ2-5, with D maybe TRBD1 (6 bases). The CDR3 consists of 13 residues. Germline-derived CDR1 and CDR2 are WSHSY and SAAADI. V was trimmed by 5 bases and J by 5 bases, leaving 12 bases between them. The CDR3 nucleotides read TGCGCCAGCAGTATACAGGGTGGGGAGACCCAGTACTTC. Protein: CASSIQGGETQYF.

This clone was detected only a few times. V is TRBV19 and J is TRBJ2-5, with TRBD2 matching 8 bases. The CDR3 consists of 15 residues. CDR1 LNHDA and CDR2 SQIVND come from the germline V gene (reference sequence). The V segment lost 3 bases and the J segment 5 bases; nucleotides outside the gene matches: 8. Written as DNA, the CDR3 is TGTGCCAGTAGTATGGCTGGCGGGAGGAGCGAGACCCAGTACTTC. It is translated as CASSMAGGRSETQYF.

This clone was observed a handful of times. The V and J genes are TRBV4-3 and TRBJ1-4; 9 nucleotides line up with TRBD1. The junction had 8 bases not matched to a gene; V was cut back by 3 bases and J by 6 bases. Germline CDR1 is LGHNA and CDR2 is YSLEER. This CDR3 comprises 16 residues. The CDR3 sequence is CASSQIGTGRDEKLFF. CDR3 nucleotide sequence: TGCGCCAGCAGCCAGATAGGGACAGGGAGGGATGAAAAACTGTTTTTT.

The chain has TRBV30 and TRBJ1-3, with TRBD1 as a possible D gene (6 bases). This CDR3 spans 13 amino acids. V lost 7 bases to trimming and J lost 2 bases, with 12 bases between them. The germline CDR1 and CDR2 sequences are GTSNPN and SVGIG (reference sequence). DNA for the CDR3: TGTGCCTCCAAGGCAGGGGCTGGAAACACCATATATTTT. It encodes CASKAGAGNTIYF.